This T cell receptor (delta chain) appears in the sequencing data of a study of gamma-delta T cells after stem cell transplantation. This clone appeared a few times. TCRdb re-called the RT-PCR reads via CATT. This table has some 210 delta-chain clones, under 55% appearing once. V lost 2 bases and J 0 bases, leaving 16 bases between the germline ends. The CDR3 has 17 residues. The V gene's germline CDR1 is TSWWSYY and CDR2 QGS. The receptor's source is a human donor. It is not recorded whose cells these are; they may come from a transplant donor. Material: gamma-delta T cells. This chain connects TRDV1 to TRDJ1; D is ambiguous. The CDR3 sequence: CALGEFHNPLYTDKLIF. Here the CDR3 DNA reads TGTGCTCTTGGGGAATTCCATAATCCTTTGTACACCGATAAACTCATCTTT.